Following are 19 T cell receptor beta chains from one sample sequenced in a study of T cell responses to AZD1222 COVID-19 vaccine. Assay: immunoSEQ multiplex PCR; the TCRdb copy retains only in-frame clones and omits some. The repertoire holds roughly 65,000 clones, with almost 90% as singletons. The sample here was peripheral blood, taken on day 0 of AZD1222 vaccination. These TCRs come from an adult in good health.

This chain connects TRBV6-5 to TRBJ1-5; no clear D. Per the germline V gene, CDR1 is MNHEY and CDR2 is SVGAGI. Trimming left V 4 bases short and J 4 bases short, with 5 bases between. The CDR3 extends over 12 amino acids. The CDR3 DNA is TGTGCCAGCAGTTTCCCTAATCAGCCCCAGCATTTT. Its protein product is CASSFPNQPQHF.

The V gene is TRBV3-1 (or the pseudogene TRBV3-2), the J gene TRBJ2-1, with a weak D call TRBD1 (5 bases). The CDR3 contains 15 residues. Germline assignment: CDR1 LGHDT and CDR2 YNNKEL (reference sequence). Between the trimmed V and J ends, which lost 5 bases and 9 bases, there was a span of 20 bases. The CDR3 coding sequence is TGTGCCAGCAGCTTACAGGACATAGTAACGGGTGAGCAGTTCTTC. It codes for CASSLQDIVTGEQFF.

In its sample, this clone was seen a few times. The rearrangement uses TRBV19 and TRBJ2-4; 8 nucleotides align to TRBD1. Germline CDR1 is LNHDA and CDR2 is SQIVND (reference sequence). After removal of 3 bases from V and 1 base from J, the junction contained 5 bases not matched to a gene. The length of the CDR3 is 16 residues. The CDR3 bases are TGTGCCAGTAGTATCCAGGGGGCTCGGGCCAAAAACATTCAGTACTTC. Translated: CASSIQGARAKNIQYF. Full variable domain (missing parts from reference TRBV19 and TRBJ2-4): DGGITQSPKYLFRKEGQNVTLSCEQNLNHDAMYWYRQDPGQGLRLIYYSQIVNDFQKGDIAEGYSVSREKKESFPLTVTSAQKNPTAFYLCASSIQGARAKNIQYFGAGTRLSVL.

CDR3 region: CASSLGTGILGYEQYF. CDR3 sequence (DNA): TGTGCCAGCAGCTTAGGGACAGGGATTTTGGGCTACGAGCAGTACTTC. This chain connects TRBV7-9 to TRBJ2-7, with 8 nucleotides matching TRBD1. The CDR3 runs to 16 residues. V shed 1 base, J shed 3 bases, and the junction held 8 bases outside the gene matches. Germline V gives CDR1 SEHNR, CDR2 FQNEAQ (reference sequence).

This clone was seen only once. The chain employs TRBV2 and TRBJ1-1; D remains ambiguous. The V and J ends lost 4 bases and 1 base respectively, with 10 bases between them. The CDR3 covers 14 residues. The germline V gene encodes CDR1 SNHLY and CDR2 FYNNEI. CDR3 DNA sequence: TGTGCCAGCAGTGTTCTGTCAGGGAACACTGAAGCTTTCTTT. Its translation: CASSVLSGNTEAFF.

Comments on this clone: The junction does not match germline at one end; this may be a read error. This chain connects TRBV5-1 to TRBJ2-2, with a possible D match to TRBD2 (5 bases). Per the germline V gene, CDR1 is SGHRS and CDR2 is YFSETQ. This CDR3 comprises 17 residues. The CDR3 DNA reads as TGCGCCAGCAGCCAAGCGCGGGCGGCGCCGAACGCCGGGGAGCTGTTTTTT. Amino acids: CASSQARAAPNAGELFF.

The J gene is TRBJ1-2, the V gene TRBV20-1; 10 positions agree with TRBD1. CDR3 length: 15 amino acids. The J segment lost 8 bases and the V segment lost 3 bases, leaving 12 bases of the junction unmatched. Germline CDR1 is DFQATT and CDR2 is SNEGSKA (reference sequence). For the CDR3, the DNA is TGCAGTGCTAGTCCCCCCGACAGGGGGCGTCGAGGCTACACCTTC. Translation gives CSASPPDRGRRGYTF.

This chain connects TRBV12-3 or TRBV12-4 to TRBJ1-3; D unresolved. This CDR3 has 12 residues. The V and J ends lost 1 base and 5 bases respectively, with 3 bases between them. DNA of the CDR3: TGTGCCAGCAGTTTAGGCAGAAACACCATATATTTT. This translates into CASSLGRNTIYF.

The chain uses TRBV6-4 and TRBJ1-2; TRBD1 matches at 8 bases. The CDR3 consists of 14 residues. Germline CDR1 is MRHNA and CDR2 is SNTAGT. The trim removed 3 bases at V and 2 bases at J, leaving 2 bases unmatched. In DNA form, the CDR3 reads TGTGCCAGCAGTGATTCAGGGGGCAACTATGGCTACACCTTC. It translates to CASSDSGGNYGYTF.

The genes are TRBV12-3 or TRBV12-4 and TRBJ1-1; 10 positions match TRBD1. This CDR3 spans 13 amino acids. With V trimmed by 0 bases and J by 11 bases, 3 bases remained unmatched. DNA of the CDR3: TGTGCCAGCAGTTTAGCATGGGGACAGGGGGCTTTCTTT. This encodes CASSLAWGQGAFF.

The CDR3 region has the DNA TGTGCCAGCGCCCAAAGGGACAGGGGGCGTAATGAGCAGTTCTTC. The encoded protein is CASAQRDRGRNEQFF. The J gene is TRBJ2-1, the V gene TRBV9; 12 bases are shared with TRBD1. J lost 7 bases, V lost 7 bases, and 9 bases had no gene match. This CDR3 contains 15 residues. Looked up from germline, CDR1 is SGDLS and CDR2 is YYNGEE.

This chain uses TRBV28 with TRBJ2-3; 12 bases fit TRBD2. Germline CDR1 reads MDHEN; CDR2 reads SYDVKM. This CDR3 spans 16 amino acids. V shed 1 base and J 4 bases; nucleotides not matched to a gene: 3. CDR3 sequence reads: CASSLSSGRAPDTQYF. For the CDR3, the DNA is TGTGCCAGCAGTTTATCTAGCGGGAGGGCCCCAGATACGCAGTATTTT.

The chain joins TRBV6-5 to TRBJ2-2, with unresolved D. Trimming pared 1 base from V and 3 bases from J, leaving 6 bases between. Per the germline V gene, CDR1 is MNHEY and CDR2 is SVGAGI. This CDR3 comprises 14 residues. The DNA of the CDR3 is TGTGCCAGCAGTTACTATACCGACACCGGGGAGCTGTTTTTT. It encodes CASSYYTDTGELFF.

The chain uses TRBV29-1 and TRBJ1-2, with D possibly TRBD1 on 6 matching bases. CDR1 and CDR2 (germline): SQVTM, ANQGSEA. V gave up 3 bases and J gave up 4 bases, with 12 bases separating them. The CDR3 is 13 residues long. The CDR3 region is CSVDTGTFYGYTF. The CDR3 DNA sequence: TGCAGCGTTGACACCGGGACATTCTATGGCTACACCTTC.

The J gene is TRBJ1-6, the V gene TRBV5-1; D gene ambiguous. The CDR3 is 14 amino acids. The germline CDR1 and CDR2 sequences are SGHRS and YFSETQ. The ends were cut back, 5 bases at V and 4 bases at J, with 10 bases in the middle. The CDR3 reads CASSPDRYNSPLHF. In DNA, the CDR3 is TGCGCCAGCAGTCCGGACCGGTATAATTCACCCCTCCACTTT.

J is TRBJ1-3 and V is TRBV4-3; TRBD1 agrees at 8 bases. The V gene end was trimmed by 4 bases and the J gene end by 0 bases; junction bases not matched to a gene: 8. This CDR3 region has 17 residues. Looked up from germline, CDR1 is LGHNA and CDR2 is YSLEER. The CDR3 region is CASSRTTGESSGNTIYF. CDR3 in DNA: TGCGCCAGCAGCCGCACGACAGGGGAGAGCTCTGGAAACACCATATATTTT.

The CDR3 region is CASSLAALTSGRNEQFF. The CDR3 DNA is TGCGCCAGCAGCTTGGCGGCTTTGACTAGCGGGAGGAATGAGCAGTTCTTC. This chain connects TRBV5-1 to TRBJ2-1; 13 bases line up with TRBD2. The germline V gene has CDR1 SGHRS and CDR2 YFSETQ. CDR3 length: 17 residues. Trimming at V came to 0 bases and at J to 7 bases, leaving 7 bases not matched to a gene.

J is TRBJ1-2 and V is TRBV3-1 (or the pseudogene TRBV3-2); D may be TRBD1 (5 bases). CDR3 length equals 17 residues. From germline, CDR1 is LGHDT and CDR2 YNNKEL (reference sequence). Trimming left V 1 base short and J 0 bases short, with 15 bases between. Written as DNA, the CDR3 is TGTGCCAGCAGCCAAGTAGAAGGGGCCGCTACTAACTATGGCTACACCTTC. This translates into CASSQVEGAATNYGYTF.

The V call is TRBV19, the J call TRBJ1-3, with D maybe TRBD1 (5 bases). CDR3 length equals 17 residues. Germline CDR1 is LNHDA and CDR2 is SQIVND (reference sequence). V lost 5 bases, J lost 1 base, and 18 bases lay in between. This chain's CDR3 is CASSPRDSRRSGNTIYF. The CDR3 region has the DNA TGTGCCAGTAGTCCCCGGGACTCAAGGAGGTCTGGAAACACCATATATTTT.